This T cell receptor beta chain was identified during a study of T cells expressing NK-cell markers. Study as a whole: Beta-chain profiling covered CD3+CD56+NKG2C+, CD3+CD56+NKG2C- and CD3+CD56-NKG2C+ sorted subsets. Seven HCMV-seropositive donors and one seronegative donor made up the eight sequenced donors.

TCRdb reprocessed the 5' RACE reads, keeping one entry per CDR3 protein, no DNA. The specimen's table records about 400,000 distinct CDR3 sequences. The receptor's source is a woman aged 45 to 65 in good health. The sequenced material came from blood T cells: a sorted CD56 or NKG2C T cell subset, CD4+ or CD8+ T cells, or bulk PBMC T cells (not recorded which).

This CDR3 is CASSRTSGSSGTQYF. The chain recombines TRBV7-2 with TRBJ2-3; TCRdb names TRBD2, which stays unverified in the absence of DNA. CDR3 length: 15 amino acids. The germline V gene encodes CDR1 SGHTA and CDR2 FQGNSA.